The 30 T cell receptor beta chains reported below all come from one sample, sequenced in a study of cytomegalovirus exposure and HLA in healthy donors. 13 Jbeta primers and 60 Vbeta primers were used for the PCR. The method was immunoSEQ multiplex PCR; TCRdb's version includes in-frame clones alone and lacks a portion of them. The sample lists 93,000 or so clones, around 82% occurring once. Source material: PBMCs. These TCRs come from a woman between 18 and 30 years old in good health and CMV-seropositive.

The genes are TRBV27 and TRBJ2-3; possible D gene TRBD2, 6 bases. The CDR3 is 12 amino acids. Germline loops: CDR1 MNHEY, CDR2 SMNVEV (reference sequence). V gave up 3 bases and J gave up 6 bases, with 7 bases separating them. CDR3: CASSLGGDTQYF. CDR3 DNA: TGTGCCAGCAGTTTGGGAGGTGATACGCAGTATTTT.

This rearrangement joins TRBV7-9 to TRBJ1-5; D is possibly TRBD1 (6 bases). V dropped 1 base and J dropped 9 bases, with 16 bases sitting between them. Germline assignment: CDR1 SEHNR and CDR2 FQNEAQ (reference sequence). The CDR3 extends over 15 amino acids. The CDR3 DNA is TGTGCCAGCAGCTTAGGGACCAGGGGCTTGGGGCCCCAGCATTTT. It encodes CASSLGTRGLGPQHF.

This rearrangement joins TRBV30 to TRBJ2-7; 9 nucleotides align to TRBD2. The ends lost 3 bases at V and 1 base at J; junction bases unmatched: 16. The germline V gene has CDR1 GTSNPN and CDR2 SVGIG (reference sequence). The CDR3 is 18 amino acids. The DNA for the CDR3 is TGTGCCTGGAGGGGCCTGGGCGGGGGGGGAGGAGGATCCTACGAGCAGTACTTC. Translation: CAWRGLGGGGGGSYEQYF.

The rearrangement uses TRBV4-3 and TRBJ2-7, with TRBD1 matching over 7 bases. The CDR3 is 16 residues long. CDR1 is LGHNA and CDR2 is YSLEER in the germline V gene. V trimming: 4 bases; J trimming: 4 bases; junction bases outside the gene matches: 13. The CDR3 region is CASSPNLRTGGYEQYF. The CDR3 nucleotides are TGCGCCAGCAGCCCAAACTTACGGACAGGTGGGTACGAGCAGTACTTC.

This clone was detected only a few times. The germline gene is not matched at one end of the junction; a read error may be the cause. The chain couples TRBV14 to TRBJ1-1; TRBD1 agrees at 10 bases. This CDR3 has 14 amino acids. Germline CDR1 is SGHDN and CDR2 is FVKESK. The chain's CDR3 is CAISRDRGHGEAFF. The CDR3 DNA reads TGTGCCATCAGCCGAGACAGGGGGCATGGTGAAGCTTTCTTT.

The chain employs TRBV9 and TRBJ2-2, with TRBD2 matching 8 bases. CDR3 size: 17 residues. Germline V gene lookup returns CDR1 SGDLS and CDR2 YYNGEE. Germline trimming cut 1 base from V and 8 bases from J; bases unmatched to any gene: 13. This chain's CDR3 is CASSVLGLAPPLGELFF. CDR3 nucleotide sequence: TGTGCCAGCAGCGTATTAGGACTAGCTCCTCCCTTGGGGGAGCTGTTTTTT. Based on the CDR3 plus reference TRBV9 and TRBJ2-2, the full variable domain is DSGVTQTPKHLITATGQRVTLRCSPRSGDLSVYWYQQSLDQGLQFLIQYYNGEERAKGNILERFSAQQFPDLHSELNLSSLELGDSALYFCASSVLGLAPPLGELFFGEGSRLTVL.

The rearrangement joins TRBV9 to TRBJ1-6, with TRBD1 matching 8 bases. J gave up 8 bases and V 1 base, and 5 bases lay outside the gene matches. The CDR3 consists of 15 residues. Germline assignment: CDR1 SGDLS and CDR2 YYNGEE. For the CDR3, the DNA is TGTGCCAGCAGCGTACTGACAGGGGCCGATTCACCCCTCCACTTT. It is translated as CASSVLTGADSPLHF.

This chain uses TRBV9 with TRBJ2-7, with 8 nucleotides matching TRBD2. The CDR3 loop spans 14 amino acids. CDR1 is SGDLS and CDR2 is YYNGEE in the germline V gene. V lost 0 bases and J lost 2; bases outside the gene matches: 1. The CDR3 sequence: CASSVGGRPYEQYF. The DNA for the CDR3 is TGTGCCAGCAGCGTAGGCGGGAGGCCCTACGAGCAGTACTTC.

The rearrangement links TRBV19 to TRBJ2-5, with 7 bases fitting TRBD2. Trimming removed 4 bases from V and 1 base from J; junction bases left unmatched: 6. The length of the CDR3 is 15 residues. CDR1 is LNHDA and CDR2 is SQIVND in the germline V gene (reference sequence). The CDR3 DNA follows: TGTGCCAGTAGTAACCTAGCGGTATTCCAAGAGACCCAGTACTTC. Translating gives CASSNLAVFQETQYF.

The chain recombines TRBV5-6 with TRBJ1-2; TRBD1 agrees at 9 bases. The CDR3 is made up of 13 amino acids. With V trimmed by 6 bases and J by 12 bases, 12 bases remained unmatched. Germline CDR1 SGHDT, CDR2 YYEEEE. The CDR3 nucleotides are TGTGCCAGCACCTATTGGGGACAGGGCGGAGACACCTTC. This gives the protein CASTYWGQGGDTF.

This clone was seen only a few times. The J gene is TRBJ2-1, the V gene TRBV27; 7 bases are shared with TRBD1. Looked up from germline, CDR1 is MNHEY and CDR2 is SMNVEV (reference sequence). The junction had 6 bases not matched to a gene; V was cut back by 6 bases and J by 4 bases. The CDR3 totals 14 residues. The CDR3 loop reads CASRSQGLYNEQFF. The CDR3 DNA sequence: TGTGCCAGCAGGTCACAGGGGCTATACAATGAGCAGTTCTTC.

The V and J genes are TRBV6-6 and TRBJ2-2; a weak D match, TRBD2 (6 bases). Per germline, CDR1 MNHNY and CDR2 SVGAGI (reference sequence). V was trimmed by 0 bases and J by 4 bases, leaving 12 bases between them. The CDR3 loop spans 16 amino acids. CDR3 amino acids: CASSYSGQEGTGELFF. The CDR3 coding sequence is TGTGCCAGCAGTTACTCAGGTCAGGAGGGCACCGGGGAGCTGTTTTTT.

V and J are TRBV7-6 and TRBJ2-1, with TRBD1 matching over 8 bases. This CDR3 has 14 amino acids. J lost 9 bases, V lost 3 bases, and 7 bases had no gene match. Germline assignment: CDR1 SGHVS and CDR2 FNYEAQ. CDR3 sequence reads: CASSLVTGDSEQFF. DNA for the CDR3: TGTGCCAGCAGCTTGGTGACAGGGGATAGTGAGCAGTTCTTC.

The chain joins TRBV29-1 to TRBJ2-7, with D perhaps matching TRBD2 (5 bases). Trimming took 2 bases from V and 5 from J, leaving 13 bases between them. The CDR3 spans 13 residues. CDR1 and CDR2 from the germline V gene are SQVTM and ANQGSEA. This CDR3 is CSVENRGLDEQYF. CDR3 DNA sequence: TGCAGCGTTGAAAACCGGGGTCTAGACGAGCAGTACTTC.

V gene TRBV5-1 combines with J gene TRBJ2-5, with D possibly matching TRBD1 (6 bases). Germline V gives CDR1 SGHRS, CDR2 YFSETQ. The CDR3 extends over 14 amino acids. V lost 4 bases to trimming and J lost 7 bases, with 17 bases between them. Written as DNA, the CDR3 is TGCGCCAGCAGCCCTACAGGGTCGGAAGGGACCCAGTACTTC. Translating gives CASSPTGSEGTQYF.

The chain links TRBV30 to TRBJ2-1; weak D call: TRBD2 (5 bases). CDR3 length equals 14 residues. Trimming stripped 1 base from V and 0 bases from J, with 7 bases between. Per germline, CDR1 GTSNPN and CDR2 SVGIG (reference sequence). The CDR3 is CAWSAGISYNEQFF. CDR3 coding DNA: TGTGCCTGGAGTGCGGGAATCTCCTACAATGAGCAGTTCTTC.

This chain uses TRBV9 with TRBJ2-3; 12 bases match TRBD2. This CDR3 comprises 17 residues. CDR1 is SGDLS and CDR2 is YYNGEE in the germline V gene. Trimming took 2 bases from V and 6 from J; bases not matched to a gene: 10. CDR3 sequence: CASSVGPSGRGMDTQYF. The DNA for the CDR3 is TGTGCCAGCAGCGTGGGCCCTAGCGGGAGGGGAATGGATACGCAGTATTTT.

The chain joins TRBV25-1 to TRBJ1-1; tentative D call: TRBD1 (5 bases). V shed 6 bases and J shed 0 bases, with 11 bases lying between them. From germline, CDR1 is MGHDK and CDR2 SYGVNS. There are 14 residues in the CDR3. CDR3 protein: CASRQATVNTEAFF. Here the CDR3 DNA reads TGTGCCAGCAGACAGGCCACGGTGAACACTGAAGCTTTCTTT. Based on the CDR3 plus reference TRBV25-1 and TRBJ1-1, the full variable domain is EADIYQTPRYLVIGTGKKITLECSQTMGHDKMYWYQQDPGMELHLIHYSYGVNSTEKGDLSSESTVSRIRTEHFPLTLESARPSHTSQYLCASRQATVNTEAFFGQGTRLTVV.

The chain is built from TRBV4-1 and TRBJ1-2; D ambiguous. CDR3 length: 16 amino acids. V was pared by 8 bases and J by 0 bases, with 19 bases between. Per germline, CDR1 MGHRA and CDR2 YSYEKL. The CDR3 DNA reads TGCGCCAGCGGAAGAGTGTGGAGGGAGTCTAACTATGGCTACACCTTC. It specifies CASGRVWRESNYGYTF.

The CDR3 loop is CASSLQQVAGARSYEQYF. The CDR3, as DNA: TGTGCCAGCAGTTTACAACAGGTTGCTGGGGCCCGGTCCTACGAGCAGTACTTC. The chain links TRBV27 to TRBJ2-7, with D possibly TRBD1 on 5 matching bases. This CDR3 region has 18 residues. The V gene's germline CDR1 is MNHEY and CDR2 SMNVEV (reference sequence). Trimming shortened V by 2 bases and J by 1 base, and 21 bases separated the two germline ends.

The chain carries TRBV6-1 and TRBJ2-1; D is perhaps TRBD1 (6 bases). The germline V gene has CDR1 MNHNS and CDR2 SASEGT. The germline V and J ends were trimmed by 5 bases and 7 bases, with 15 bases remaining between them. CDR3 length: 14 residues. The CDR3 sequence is CASSFGTSWNEQFF. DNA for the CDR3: TGTGCCAGCAGTTTCGGGACATCTTGGAATGAGCAGTTCTTC.

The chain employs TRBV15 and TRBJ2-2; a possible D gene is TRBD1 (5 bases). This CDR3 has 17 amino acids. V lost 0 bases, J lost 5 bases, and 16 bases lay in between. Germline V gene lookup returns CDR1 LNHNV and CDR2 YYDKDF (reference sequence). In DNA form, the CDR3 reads TGTGCCACCAGCAGAGATCTTACGGCAGGGCTGACCGGGGAGCTGTTTTTT. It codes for CATSRDLTAGLTGELFF. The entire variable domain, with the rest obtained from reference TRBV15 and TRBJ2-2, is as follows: DAMVIQNPRYQVTQFGKPVTLSCSQTLNHNVMYWYQQKSSQAPKLLFHYYDKDFNNEADTPDNFQSRRPNTSFCFLDIRSPGLGDTAMYLCATSRDLTAGLTGELFFGEGSRLTVL.

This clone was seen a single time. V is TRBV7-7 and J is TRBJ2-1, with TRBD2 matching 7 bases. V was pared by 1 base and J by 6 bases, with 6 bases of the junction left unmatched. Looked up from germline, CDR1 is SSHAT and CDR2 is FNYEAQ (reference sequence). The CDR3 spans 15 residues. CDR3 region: CASSLEAGGGNEQFF. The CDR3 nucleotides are TGTGCCAGCAGCTTAGAGGCTGGGGGGGGCAATGAGCAGTTCTTC.

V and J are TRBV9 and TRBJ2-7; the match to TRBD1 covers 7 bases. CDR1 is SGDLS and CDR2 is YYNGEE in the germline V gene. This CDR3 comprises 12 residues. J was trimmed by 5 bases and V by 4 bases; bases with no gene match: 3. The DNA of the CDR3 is TGTGCCAGCAGCACCGACAGGGACGAGCAGTACTTC. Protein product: CASSTDRDEQYF.

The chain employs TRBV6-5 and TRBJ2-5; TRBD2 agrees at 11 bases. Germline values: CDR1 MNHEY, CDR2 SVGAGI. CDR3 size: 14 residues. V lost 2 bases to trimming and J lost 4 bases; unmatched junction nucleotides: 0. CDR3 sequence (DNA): TGTGCCAGCAGTTACGGACTAGCGGGAGAGACCCAGTACTTC. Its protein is CASSYGLAGETQYF.

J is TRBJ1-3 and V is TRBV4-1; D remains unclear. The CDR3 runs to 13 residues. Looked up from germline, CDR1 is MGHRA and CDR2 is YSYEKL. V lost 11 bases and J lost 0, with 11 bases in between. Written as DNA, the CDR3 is TGCGCCTGCCGGGATTACTCTGGAAACACCATATATTTT. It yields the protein CACRDYSGNTIYF.

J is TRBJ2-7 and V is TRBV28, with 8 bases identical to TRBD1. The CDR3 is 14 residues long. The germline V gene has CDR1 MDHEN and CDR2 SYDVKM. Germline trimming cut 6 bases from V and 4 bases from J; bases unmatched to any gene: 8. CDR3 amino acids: CASRRNRGRYEQYF. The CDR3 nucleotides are TGTGCCAGCAGGAGAAACAGGGGGAGGTACGAGCAGTACTTC. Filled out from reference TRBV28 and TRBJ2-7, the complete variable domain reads DVKVTQSSRYLVKRTGEKVFLECVQDMDHENMFWYRQDPGLGLRLIYFSYDVKMKEKGDIPEGYSVSREKKERFSLILESASTNQTSMYLCASRRNRGRYEQYFGPGTRLTVT.

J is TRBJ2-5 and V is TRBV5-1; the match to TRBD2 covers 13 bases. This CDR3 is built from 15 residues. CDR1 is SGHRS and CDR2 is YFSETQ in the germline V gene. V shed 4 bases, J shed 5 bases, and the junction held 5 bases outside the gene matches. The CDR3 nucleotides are TGCGCCAGCAGCCCGGGACTAGCGGGAACGGAGACCCAGTACTTC. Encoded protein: CASSPGLAGTETQYF.

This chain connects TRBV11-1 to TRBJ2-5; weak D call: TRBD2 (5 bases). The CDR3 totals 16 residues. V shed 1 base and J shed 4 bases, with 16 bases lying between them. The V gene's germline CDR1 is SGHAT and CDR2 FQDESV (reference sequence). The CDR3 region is CASSLGGAASGETQYF. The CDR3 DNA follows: TGTGCCAGCAGCTTAGGTGGAGCGGCTAGTGGAGAGACCCAGTACTTC.

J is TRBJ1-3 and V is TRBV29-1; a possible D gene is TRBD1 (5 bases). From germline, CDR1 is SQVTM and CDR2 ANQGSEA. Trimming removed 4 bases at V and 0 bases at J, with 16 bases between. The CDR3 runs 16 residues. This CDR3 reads CSVVKTELSSGNTIYF. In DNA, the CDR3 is TGCAGCGTTGTGAAGACAGAACTATCCTCTGGAAACACCATATATTTT.